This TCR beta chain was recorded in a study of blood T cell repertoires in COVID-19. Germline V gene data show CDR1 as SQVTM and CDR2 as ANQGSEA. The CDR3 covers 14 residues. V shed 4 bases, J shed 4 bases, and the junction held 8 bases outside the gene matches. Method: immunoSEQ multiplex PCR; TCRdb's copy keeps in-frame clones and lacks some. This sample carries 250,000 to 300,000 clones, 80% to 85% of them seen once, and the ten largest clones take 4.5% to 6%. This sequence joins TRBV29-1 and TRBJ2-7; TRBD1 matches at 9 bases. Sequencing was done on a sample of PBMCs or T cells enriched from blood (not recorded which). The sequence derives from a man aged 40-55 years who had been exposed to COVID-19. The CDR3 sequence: CSVAGRTGAYEQYF. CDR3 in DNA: TGCAGCGTTGCAGGGCGGACAGGGGCTTACGAGCAGTACTTC.